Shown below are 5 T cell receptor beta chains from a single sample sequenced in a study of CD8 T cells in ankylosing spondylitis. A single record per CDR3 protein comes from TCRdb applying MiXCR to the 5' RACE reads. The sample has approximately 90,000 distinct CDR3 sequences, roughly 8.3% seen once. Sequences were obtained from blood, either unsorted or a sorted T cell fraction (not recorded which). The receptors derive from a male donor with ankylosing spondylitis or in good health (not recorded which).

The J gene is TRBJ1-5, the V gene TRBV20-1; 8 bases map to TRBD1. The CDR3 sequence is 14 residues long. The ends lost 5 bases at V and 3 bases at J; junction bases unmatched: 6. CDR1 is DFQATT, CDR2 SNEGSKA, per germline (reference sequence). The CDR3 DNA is TGCAGTGCTGACAGGGGCCCCGACAATCAGCCCCAGCATTTT. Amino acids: CSADRGPDNQPQHF.

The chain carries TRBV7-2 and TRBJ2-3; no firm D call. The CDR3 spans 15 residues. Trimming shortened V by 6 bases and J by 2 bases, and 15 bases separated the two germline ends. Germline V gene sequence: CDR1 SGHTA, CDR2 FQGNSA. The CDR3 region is CASRPPGPSTDTQYF. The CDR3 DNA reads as TGTGCCAGCAGACCTCCTGGACCATCCACAGATACGCAGTATTTT.

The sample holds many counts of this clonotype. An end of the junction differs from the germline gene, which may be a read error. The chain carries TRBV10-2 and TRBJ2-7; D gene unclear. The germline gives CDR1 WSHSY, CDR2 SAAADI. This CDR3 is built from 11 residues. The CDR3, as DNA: TGCGCCAGTTCCACCCACTACCAGCAGTACTTC. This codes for CASSTHYQQYF.

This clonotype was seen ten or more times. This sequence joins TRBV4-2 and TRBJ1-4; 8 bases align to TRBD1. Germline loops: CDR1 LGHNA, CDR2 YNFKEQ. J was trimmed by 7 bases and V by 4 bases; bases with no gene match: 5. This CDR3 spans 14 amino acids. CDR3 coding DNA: TGTGCCAGCAGCCGGATCGACAGGGGTGAAAAACTGTTTTTT. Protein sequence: CASSRIDRGEKLFF.

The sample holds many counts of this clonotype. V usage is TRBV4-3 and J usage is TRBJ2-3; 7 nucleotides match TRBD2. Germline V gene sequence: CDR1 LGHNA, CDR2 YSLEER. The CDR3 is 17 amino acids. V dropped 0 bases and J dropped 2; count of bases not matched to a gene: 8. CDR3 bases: TGCGCCAGCAGCCAAGACGATCGGGACTACAACACAGATACGCAGTATTTT. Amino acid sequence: CASSQDDRDYNTDTQYF.